These T cell receptor beta chains were read from a single sample in a study of blood T cell repertoires in COVID-19. Using immunoSEQ multiplex PCR, the repertoire was profiled, and TCRdb retains in-frame clones only, with some absent. The table records 120,000 to 150,000 clones, roughly 80% of them present only once. Sequencing used peripheral blood. The receptors come from a man in his fifties or sixties with active or convalescent COVID-19. Both conserved end residues are part of each CDR3. A D gene is named only where the DNA matches it firmly. The listing skips clone size in some rows; elsewhere it reads once, few, many or a size class.

v_call,j_call,d_call,clone_size,cdr3_nt,cdr3_aa
TRBV7-9,TRBJ1-4,TRBD1,.,TGTGCCAGCAGCTCCCAGAAAGGGGGACAGGGAGGTCCGAAAGAAAAACTGTTTTTT,CASSSQKGGQGGPKEKLFF
TRBV6-5,TRBJ1-5,.,few,TGTGCCAGCAGTCCCGACGACTATAGCAATCAGCCCCAGCATTTT,CASSPDDYSNQPQHF
TRBV29-1,TRBJ1-4,TRBD1,.,TGCAGCGTTGAGGCGGGACAGGGTAGCGAAAAACTGTTTTTT,CSVEAGQGSEKLFF
TRBV29-1,TRBJ2-1,TRBD2,.,TGCAGCGTCATTGGGATTCGGACTAGCGGAACCAATGAGCAGTTCTTC,CSVIGIRTSGTNEQFF
TRBV6-4,TRBJ2-7,.,once,TGTGCCAGCAGTCAAACTAGCACATCCTACGAGCAGTACTTC,CASSQTSTSYEQYF
TRBV28,TRBJ1-4,.,.,TGTGCCAGCACCCCCGGAAGGCGGACTAATGAAAAACTGTTTTTT,CASTPGRRTNEKLFF
TRBV9,TRBJ2-5,TRBD1,.,TGTGCCAGCAGCGAGACAGGGGGAGCAGAGACCCAGTACTTC,CASSETGGAETQYF
TRBV27,TRBJ1-6,.,.,TGTGCCAGCAGTTTATCAGGGGGTAATTCACCCCTCCACTTT,CASSLSGGNSPLHF
TRBV28,TRBJ1-6,TRBD1,.,TGTGCCAGCGGCGACAGGGTTCGATCACCCCTCCACTTT,CASGDRVRSPLHF
TRBV7-8,TRBJ2-1,.,.,TGTGCCAGCAGCGACCAGACAGGGACTGCCTACAATGAGCAGTTCTTC,CASSDQTGTAYNEQFF
TRBV7-2,TRBJ2-7,TRBD2,.,TGTTCGACCCGGCTAGCGGGAGCCCACGAGCAGTACTTC,CSTRLAGAHEQYF
TRBV11-2,TRBJ2-5,TRBD2,.,TGTGCCAGCAGGAACGGGGGGACCTTAGAGACCCAGTACTTC,CASRNGGTLETQYF
TRBV12-1,TRBJ2-7,.,once,TGTGCCAGCAGGCACAGGGGGGACGAGGTGAAGAACGAGCAGTACTTC,CASRHRGDEVKNEQYF
TRBV19,TRBJ1-2,TRBD1,.,TGTGCCAGTAGTCCCCGGGACAGGGATAACTATGGCTACACCTTC,CASSPRDRDNYGYTF
TRBV19,TRBJ2-6,.,once,TGTGCCAGTAGTCAGGACACTGGGGCCAACGTCCTGACTTTC,CASSQDTGANVLTF
TRBV21-1,TRBJ2-1,.,.,TGTGCCAGCAGCTCAAGCGCCGGATGGGGACAGGGCCTCAATGAGCAGTTCTTC,CASSSSAGWGQGLNEQFF
TRBV5-1,TRBJ2-5,TRBD1,.,TGCGCCAGCAGCGGCACCGGGACAGGGCAAGAGACCCAGTACTTC,CASSGTGTGQETQYF
TRBV7-2,TRBJ2-1,TRBD2,.,TGTGCCAGCAGCTTAGGGGGTTGGCGCGGGAGGGCCCCCTACAATGAGCAGTTCTTC,CASSLGGWRGRAPYNEQFF
TRBV27,TRBJ2-7,TRBD1,few,TGTGCCAGCAGTCTCCGACAGGGGGACGAGCAGTACTTC,CASSLRQGDEQYF
TRBV10-2,TRBJ2-7,TRBD1,few,TGCGCCAGCAGTGAGGGGACAGGGAACGAGCAGTACTTC,CASSEGTGNEQYF
TRBV11-2,TRBJ1-2,TRBD1,once,TGTGCCAGCAGCTTAACAGGGGATGGCTACACCTTC,CASSLTGDGYTF
TRBV7-9,TRBJ2-7,TRBD2,.,TGTGCCAGCAGCTTACTAGCGGATAGCTCCTACGAGCAGTACTTC,CASSLLADSSYEQYF
TRBV29-1,TRBJ2-7,.,once,TGCAGCGTTGAGTTAGCAACCTACGAGCAGTACTTC,CSVELATYEQYF
TRBV12-3/TRBV12-4,TRBJ1-6,.,.,TGTGCCAGCACTGGCAGGGAGGGTTCACCCCTCCACTTT,CASTGREGSPLHF
TRBV6-2/TRBV6-3,TRBJ1-1,TRBD1,many,TGTGCCAGCAGTTCCGCGACAGGGGGCAGGAACACTGAAGCTTTCTTT,CASSSATGGRNTEAFF
TRBV6-6,TRBJ1-5,.,once,TGTGCCAGTCGGGGGAGCAATCAGCCCCAGCATTTT,CASRGSNQPQHF
TRBV4-1,TRBJ2-1,TRBD2,.,TGCGCCAGCAGCCGAACCGGGACTAGCGGGAGGTTATACAATGAGCAGTTCTTC,CASSRTGTSGRLYNEQFF
TRBV19,TRBJ1-1,.,few,TGTGCCAGTAGTATCGGGGGAACGTCTAACACTGAAGCTTTCTTT,CASSIGGTSNTEAFF
TRBV5-1,TRBJ2-1,.,.,TGCGCCAGCACTGACCGAAGGGGCAACAATGAGCAGTTCTTC,CASTDRRGNNEQFF
TRBV19,TRBJ2-1,.,.,TGTGCCAGTAGTATGTCCGGGGAGCAGTTCTTC,CASSMSGEQFF
TRBV9,TRBJ2-2,.,.,TGTGCCAGCAGCGTAGTCAGGGAAGGCGGGGAGCTGTTTTTT,CASSVVREGGELFF
TRBV24-1,TRBJ2-3,.,.,TGTGCCACCAGTGAAAATGGGCGGGGCACAGATACGCAGTATTTT,CATSENGRGTDTQYF
TRBV2,TRBJ2-3,TRBD1,.,TGTGCCAGCAGTAGGGAGACAGGGTATGGCACAGATACGCAGTATTTT,CASSRETGYGTDTQYF
TRBV19,TRBJ1-3,.,.,TGTGCCAGTAGTTCGGACAGCCTCTCTGGAAACACCATATATTTT,CASSSDSLSGNTIYF
TRBV9,TRBJ2-3,.,.,TGTGCCAGCAGCTCCGGGGCAGATACGCAGTATTTT,CASSSGADTQYF
TRBV28,TRBJ1-5,.,.,TGTGCCAGCGGGGACTCTTTATCGGCCCAGCATTTT,CASGDSLSAQHF
TRBV6-5,TRBJ2-2,.,.,TGTGCCAGCACCCCAAAGCTGGACACCGGGGAGCTGTTTTTT,CASTPKLDTGELFF
TRBV30,TRBJ2-7,.,.,TGTGCCTGGAGGATAGGGTTATCAGCGGCTTACGAGCAGTACTTC,CAWRIGLSAAYEQYF
TRBV15,TRBJ1-1,.,.,TGTGCCACCAGCAGAGATCCCGGGGGTGAAGCTTTCTTT,CATSRDPGGEAFF
TRBV27,TRBJ1-6,TRBD1,.,TGTGCCAGCAGTGGGACAGGGCCAGTGAGGTCACCCCTCCACTTT,CASSGTGPVRSPLHF
TRBV7-3,TRBJ2-1,TRBD1,many,TGTGCCAGCAGCTCCAGTATCGGGACAGGGAGCAATGAGCAGTTCTTC,CASSSSIGTGSNEQFF
TRBV11-3,TRBJ2-3,TRBD1,few,TGTGCCAGCAGTGTCGGGACAGGGAGCACAGATACGCAGTATTTT,CASSVGTGSTDTQYF
TRBV5-8,TRBJ2-7,TRBD2,.,TGTGCCAGCAGCTTGGATCGGGGACTAGCGGGAGGGAACTACGAGCAGTACTTC,CASSLDRGLAGGNYEQYF
TRBV4-1,TRBJ1-4,.,few,TGCGCCAGCAGCCAAGATCGACAGGTTGGGGAAAAACTGTTTTTT,CASSQDRQVGEKLFF
TRBV3-1/TRBV3-2,TRBJ2-2,TRBD2,.,TGTGCCAGCAGCCAAGTGTTAGCGGGAGGATCAGGGGAGCTGTTTTTT,CASSQVLAGGSGELFF
TRBV7-3,TRBJ1-1,.,.,TGTGCCAGCAGCCGATCCGAACAGGCGAACACTGAAGCTTTCTTT,CASSRSEQANTEAFF
TRBV13,TRBJ2-3,.,few,TGTGCCAGCAGCTTAACTGGCGGGCCGGCCACAGATACGCAGTATTTT,CASSLTGGPATDTQYF
TRBV28,TRBJ1-4,TRBD1,.,TGTGCCAGCAGCGATGGGACAGGGGGAAACCTTTGGGAAAAACTGTTTTTT,CASSDGTGGNLWEKLFF
TRBV4-1,TRBJ2-3,.,.,TGCGCCAGCAGCCTAGGACTAACCAGCACAGATACGCAGTATTTT,CASSLGLTSTDTQYF
TRBV27,TRBJ2-5,.,.,TGTGCCAGCAGTCTCGGGGAGCTTAGCGGAGGGGAGGAGACCCAGTACTTC,CASSLGELSGGEETQYF
TRBV11-2,TRBJ2-2,.,.,TGTGCCAGCAGCCAGGGACTTCACACCGGGGAGCTGTTTTTT,CASSQGLHTGELFF
TRBV27,TRBJ1-1,.,.,TGTGCCAGCAGTTTAATCCCTCAGGGTAGAACTGAAGCTTTCTTT,CASSLIPQGRTEAFF
TRBV6-2/TRBV6-3,TRBJ2-7,TRBD1,.,TGTGCCAGCAGTTATTCGACAGGGGGTTCCTACGAGCAGTACTTC,CASSYSTGGSYEQYF